This T cell receptor (beta chain) was sequenced for a study of early T cells in non-severe SARS-CoV-2 infection. This clonotype has just one count. Its specificity is unknown. A much larger clone lies one base from this, so it may be a read error. Study conclusions and caveats: VDJdb matching skewed toward anti-spike CD8 responses, missing private and CD4 specificities.

TCRdb re-derived calls from the 5' RACE reads in MiXCR, one entry per CDR3 protein. The profile shows roughly 60,000 distinct CDR3 sequences, approximately 14% of them singletons. The sequencing input was whole blood. The receptor's source is an adult who was a healthcare worker with PCR-confirmed SARS-CoV-2 infection or an uninfected control (not recorded which).

This CDR3 is CASRLARGTLDTEAFF. CDR3 nucleotides: TGCGCCAGCAGATTGGCGCGGGGTACGTTGGACACTGAAGCTTTCTTT. The chain combines TRBV5-1 with TRBJ1-1; D gene unclear. Germline lookup yields CDR1 SGHRS and CDR2 YFSETQ. The length of the CDR3 is 16 residues.